One and the same sample provided the 14 T cell receptor beta chains below, sequenced in a study of T cell repertoires in cytomegalovirus infection. Their specific antigens are unknown. TCRdb reprocessed the reads via MiXCR and lists one record per CDR3 protein. The top ten hold around 13% of the sample, which has 700,000 to 900,000 distinct CDR3 sequences, approximately 32% seen once. Material: cultured CD8+ T cells from PBMCs, obtained from culture after CMV antigen stimulation. The receptor source for this set is a human donor in good health (CMV status not recorded). Some clones in this sample may be carry-over from other donors' samples.

This chain links TRBV28 with TRBJ2-5; 9 bases fit TRBD2. Germline V lookup: CDR1 MDHEN, CDR2 SYDVKM. V lost 5 bases to trimming and J lost 3 bases; unmatched junction nucleotides: 7. The CDR3 is 15 residues long. This CDR3 reads CASSLPPSGEETQYF. CDR3 nucleotides: TGTGCCAGCAGTCTCCCCCCTAGCGGGGAAGAGACCCAGTACTTC. Filled out from reference TRBV28 and TRBJ2-5, the complete variable domain reads DVKVTQSSRYLVKRTGEKVFLECVQDMDHENMFWYRQDPGLGLRLIYFSYDVKMKEKGDIPEGYSVSREKKERFSLILESASTNQTSMYLCASSLPPSGEETQYFGPGTRLLVL.

The chain combines TRBV4-1 with TRBJ2-1; weak D call: TRBD1 (6 bases). The CDR3 contains 14 residues. CDR1 and CDR2 (germline): MGHRA, YSYEKL. Deletions cut 1 base from V and 6 bases from J, with 10 bases between. The DNA of the CDR3 is TGCGCCAGCAGCCAAGGACACAGGGTCAATGAGCAGTTCTTC. Translation gives CASSQGHRVNEQFF.

This clonotype was picked up many times. V is TRBV12-3 or TRBV12-4 and J is TRBJ2-3; D may be TRBD1 (5 bases). Trimming stripped 5 bases from V and 6 bases from J, with 18 bases between. CDR3 size: 15 residues. The CDR3 sequence: CASSPRLPPGDTQYF. CDR3 bases: TGTGCCAGCAGTCCCCGACTCCCGCCAGGGGATACGCAGTATTTT.

This clonotype has only a few counts. J is TRBJ2-7 and V is TRBV6-2 or TRBV6-3; 8 bases map to TRBD1. This CDR3 spans 14 amino acids. The V segment lost 3 bases and the J segment 7 bases; nucleotides outside the gene matches: 8. Germline CDR1 reads MNHEY; CDR2 reads SVGEGT. CDR3 nucleotides: TGTGCCAGCAGTTATGAGCAGGGGGCGCGGGAGCAGTACGTC. It codes for CASSYEQGAREQYV.

This clonotype was seen more than once but under ten times. V usage is TRBV7-9 and J usage is TRBJ1-6; the D gene is possibly TRBD1 (5 bases). V was shortened by 6 bases and J by 7 bases, with 19 bases between the two germline ends. CDR3 length: 16 amino acids. The V gene's germline CDR1 is SEHNR and CDR2 FQNEAQ (reference sequence). In DNA, the CDR3 is TGTGCCAGCAGTCACATGGGGGGACCGGGAAATTCACCCCTCCACTTT. As protein: CASSHMGGPGNSPLHF.

The J gene is TRBJ2-1, the V gene TRBV6-2 or TRBV6-3; D not resolved. Germline loops: CDR1 MNHEY, CDR2 SVGEGT. The CDR3 loop spans 12 amino acids. V shed 4 bases and J shed 9 bases, with 10 bases lying between them. The CDR3 DNA is TGTGCCAGCAGTTGGGGATCAAGTGAGCAGTTCTTC. This translates into CASSWGSSEQFF.

This clonotype was observed once. This chain uses TRBV6-6 with TRBJ2-5; D is uncertain. Trimming left V 1 base short and J 4 bases short, with 7 bases between. This CDR3 comprises 13 residues. CDR1 and CDR2 (germline): MNHNY, SVGAGI (reference sequence). In DNA, the CDR3 is TGTGCCAGCAGTTACTGGGCTGGAGAGACCCAGTACTTC. Its translation is CASSYWAGETQYF.

The chain combines TRBV6-5 with TRBJ2-3; D is undetermined. The V gene lost 0 bases and the J gene lost 2 bases, with 6 bases spanning the gap. The length of the CDR3 is 14 residues. CDR1 MNHEY and CDR2 SVGAGI come from the germline V gene. CDR3 in DNA: TGTGCCAGCAGTTACTCCGGATACACAGATACGCAGTATTTT. Residues: CASSYSGYTDTQYF.

The chain recombines TRBV6-6 with TRBJ2-5, with D possibly matching TRBD2 (5 bases). This CDR3 has 15 amino acids. Germline V gene data show CDR1 as MNHNY and CDR2 as SVGAGI (reference sequence). Trimming stripped 2 bases from V and 2 bases from J, with 12 bases between. The CDR3 reads CASSYLGEPQETQYF. The CDR3 region has the DNA TGTGCCAGCAGTTACCTGGGAGAACCACAAGAGACCCAGTACTTC.

This chain uses TRBV9 with TRBJ1-5; D perhaps matches TRBD1 (6 bases). The CDR3 totals 17 residues. Trimming took off 3 bases at V and 5 bases at J, with 21 bases between the two ends. CDR1 SGDLS and CDR2 YYNGEE come from the germline V gene. The CDR3 spells CASSEGLSGGRYQPQHF. The DNA for the CDR3 is TGTGCCAGCAGCGAGGGACTCTCGGGGGGCCGCTATCAGCCCCAGCATTTT.

This clonotype appeared once. This sequence joins TRBV6-2 or TRBV6-3 and TRBJ2-7; D is possibly TRBD1 (6 bases). In germline, CDR1 is MNHEY, CDR2 SVGEGT. V lost 5 bases, J lost 2 bases, and 16 bases lay in between. CDR3 size: 15 residues. The CDR3 DNA follows: TGTGCCAGCAGTCGCTATCAACAGGGAACCTACGAGCAGTACTTC. Translated, it gives CASSRYQQGTYEQYF.

This clonotype has at least ten counts. The chain couples TRBV7-9 to TRBJ1-2, with D tentatively TRBD1 (6 bases). The germline V and J ends were trimmed by 2 bases and 4 bases, with 11 bases remaining between them. Germline lookup yields CDR1 SEHNR and CDR2 FQNEAQ (reference sequence). The CDR3 covers 14 residues. The CDR3: CASSLNRELYGYTF. Written as DNA, the CDR3 is TGTGCCAGCAGCTTAAACAGGGAACTCTATGGCTACACCTTC.

Only a few counts were recorded for this clonotype. The gene calls are TRBV12-3 or TRBV12-4 and TRBJ1-5; no clear D. The CDR3 totals 14 residues. V lost 4 bases and J lost 3, with 10 bases in between. The DNA for the CDR3 is TGTGCCAGCAGTTCCCAAGCTTTCAATCAGCCCCAGCATTTT. Its translation is CASSSQAFNQPQHF.

The rearrangement joins TRBV10-3 to TRBJ1-2; the match to TRBD1 covers 8 bases. J lost 0 bases, V lost 9 bases, and 15 bases had no gene match. Germline V gene sequence: CDR1 ENHRY, CDR2 SYGVKD. The CDR3 covers 17 residues. The CDR3 is CAIRTGIRGSANYGYTF. CDR3 sequence (DNA): TGTGCCATTCGGACAGGGATAAGAGGTTCGGCTAACTATGGCTACACCTTC.